These 9 T cell receptor beta chains were sequenced from one sample in a study of T cells in localized non-small cell lung cancer. Assay used: immunoSEQ multiplex PCR; TCRdb lists only in-frame clones, some missing. The sample comprises tens of thousands of clones, about 90% of which are singletons, and 22% rests with the top ten. Sequenced here: peripheral blood, sampled before any cancer treatment. These receptors came from a man aged 40 to 69 with stage I squamous cell lung carcinoma.

The chain joins TRBV18 to TRBJ1-4, with D maybe TRBD1 (6 bases). Germline CDR1 reads KGHSH; CDR2 reads LQKENI. This CDR3 has 14 amino acids. Trimming left V 3 bases short and J 8 bases short, with 13 bases between. CDR3 DNA: TGTGCCAGCTCACCGGATTCCGGGACAGAAAAACTGTTTTTT. Translation gives CASSPDSGTEKLFF.

The chain uses TRBV4-3 and TRBJ1-1; possible D gene TRBD1, 6 bases. V gave up 4 bases and J gave up 0 bases, with 12 bases separating them. Germline V gene sequence: CDR1 LGHNA, CDR2 YSLEER. This CDR3 has 15 residues. CDR3 coding DNA: TGCGCCAGCAGCCGTGGAGGGGGGATGAACACTGAAGCTTTCTTT. Its translation is CASSRGGGMNTEAFF.

V gene TRBV21-1 combines with J gene TRBJ2-5. TRBV21-1 constitutes a pseudogene. CDR3 length: 17 amino acids. CDR3 sequence reads: CASSKGREGTGKETQYF. For the CDR3, the DNA is TGTGCCAGCAGCAAAGGGCGAGAAGGGACGGGAAAAGAGACCCAGTACTTC.

J is TRBJ2-5 and V is TRBV2; 8 bases line up with TRBD1. V lost 6 bases and J lost 4; bases outside the gene matches: 13. The V gene's germline CDR1 is SNHLY and CDR2 FYNNEI. The CDR3 totals 16 residues. CDR3 residues: CASRGALGTGRETQYF. The DNA of the CDR3 is TGTGCCAGCAGGGGAGCACTAGGGACAGGTCGAGAGACCCAGTACTTC.

This rearrangement joins TRBV4-3 to TRBJ1-3; 7 bases are shared with TRBD1. J gave up 4 bases and V 4 bases, and 10 bases lay outside the gene matches. The CDR3 loop spans 16 amino acids. Germline loops: CDR1 LGHNA, CDR2 YSLEER. DNA of the CDR3: TGCGCCAGCAGCCCGGAGCCAGGGGGAGCAGGAAACACCATATATTTT. The encoded protein is CASSPEPGGAGNTIYF.

V and J are TRBV5-4 and TRBJ1-5; TRBD1 is a possible D gene (6 bases). This CDR3 is 16 amino acids long. V gave up 2 bases and J gave up 3 bases, with 15 bases separating them. Germline CDR1 and CDR2: SGHNT and YYREEE (reference sequence). The DNA of the CDR3 is TGTGCCAGCAGCTTTTACGCAGGGGCCTCCAATCAGCCCCAGCATTTT. Translated: CASSFYAGASNQPQHF.

The chain links TRBV14 to TRBJ2-3; no reliable D call. This CDR3 has 13 amino acids. V lost 1 base and J 7 bases, leaving 9 bases between the germline ends. Looked up from germline, CDR1 is SGHDN and CDR2 is FVKESK. CDR3 sequence (DNA): TGTGCCAGCAGCCAAGTGATAGCCCATACGCAGTATTTT. Its protein is CASSQVIAHTQYF.

The gene calls are TRBV4-1 and TRBJ2-1; 11 bases are a match to TRBD2. The CDR3 contains 16 residues. Germline values: CDR1 MGHRA, CDR2 YSYEKL. Losses at the gene ends were 0 bases for V and 7 bases for J; bases not matched to a gene: 5. The CDR3 DNA reads TGCGCCAGCAGCCAAGAGATAGCGGGAGGGTTAAATGAGCAGTTCTTC. This gives the protein CASSQEIAGGLNEQFF.

CDR3: CASIHPGGETQYF. The DNA for the CDR3 is TGTGCCAGCATTCACCCAGGGGGCGAGACCCAGTACTTC. The V and J genes are TRBV6-5 and TRBJ2-5, with 8 bases lining up with TRBD1. CDR3 length: 13 amino acids. Germline V CDR1 and CDR2: MNHEY, SVGAGI. The ends lost 7 bases at V and 5 bases at J; junction bases unmatched: 6.